This T cell receptor beta chain was profiled in a study of T cell responses to AZD1222 COVID-19 vaccine. Study-level findings and limits: A reported finding is that nearly half of spike-specific TCRs target unmutated variant regions. Donors skewed white British and female; clonal diversity was possibly underestimated.

Concerning this clone itself: Antigen unknown.

The study pooled second doses at about 4 or about 12 weeks. J lost 6 bases, V lost 0 bases, and 2 bases had no gene match. This CDR3 comprises 13 residues. Germline assignment: CDR1 SGHDT and CDR2 YYEEEE. Sequencing was performed with immunoSEQ multiplex PCR; in TCRdb, only in-frame clones are kept and a portion is missing. Among about 130,000 clones, more than 85% were seen once, and the ten largest hold 1.9%. The TCR was taken from an adult who received the AZD1222 COVID-19 vaccine. The chain recombines TRBV5-6 with TRBJ1-2, with 7 bases matching TRBD1. This specimen consisted of peripheral blood, obtained 28 days after the second AZD1222 dose. CDR3 nucleotide sequence: TGTGCCAGCAGCTTGGGACAGGGCCATGGCTACACCTTC. Translating it yields CASSLGQGHGYTF.